This passage covers 19 T cell receptor beta chains from one sample sequenced in a study of T cell repertoires in cytomegalovirus infection. Which antigens these TCRs recognize remains unknown. MiXCR, run by TCRdb on the reads, gives a single entry per CDR3 protein. The data show 900,000 to 950,000 distinct CDR3 sequences, 31% seen once. The source was cultured CD8+ T cells from PBMCs, collected from culture after CMV antigen stimulation. The receptors shown here come from a human donor in good health (CMV status not recorded). Some clones in this sample may be carry-over from other donors' samples.

On this clonotype: Germline and junction disagree at one end, which may indicate a read error. The V gene is TRBV7-9, the J gene TRBJ2-5; no definite D call. CDR1 and CDR2 from the germline V gene are SEHNR and FQNEAQ (reference sequence). The CDR3 runs to 13 residues. The CDR3 here is CASSSLMEETQYF. CDR3 coding DNA: TGTGCCAGCAGCTCCCTTATGGAAGAAACCCAGTACTTC. The full variable domain, with the rest looked up from reference TRBV7-9 and TRBJ2-5, is DTGVSQNPRHKITKRGQNVTFRCDPISEHNRLYWYRQTLGQGPEFLTYFQNEAQLEKSRLLSDRFSAERPKGSFSTLEIQRTEQGDSAMYLCASSSLMEETQYFGPGTRLLVL.

This clonotype has at least ten counts. The rearrangement links TRBV11-2 to TRBJ2-1; 12 bases match TRBD2. Germline-derived CDR1 and CDR2 are SGHAT and FQNNGV. The CDR3 extends over 15 amino acids. V was pared by 5 bases and J by 8 bases, with 7 bases of the junction left unmatched. The CDR3 protein is CASSLSTSGGYEQFF. The CDR3 nucleotides are TGTGCCAGCAGCCTAAGCACTAGCGGGGGGTATGAGCAGTTCTTC.

This clonotype was seen ten or more times. The rearrangement joins TRBV7-8 to TRBJ2-7; possibly TRBD2 for D (6 bases). The CDR3 contains 13 residues. V was shortened by 0 bases and J by 7 bases, with 10 bases between the two germline ends. Germline V gene sequence: CDR1 SGHVS, CDR2 FQNEAQ. The CDR3 sequence: CASSLARGREQYV. CDR3 nucleotides: TGTGCCAGCAGCTTAGCGCGGGGTAGGGAGCAGTACGTC.

This clonotype was counted at least ten times. The rearrangement uses TRBV7-8 and TRBJ2-1; possibly TRBD2 for D (7 bases). Per germline, CDR1 SGHVS and CDR2 FQNEAQ. CDR3 length equals 15 residues. Trimming stripped 6 bases from V and 8 bases from J, with 20 bases between. In nucleotides, the CDR3 is TGTGCCAGCAGGTCAGGGGAGCGGGGATTCGATGAGCAGTTCTTC. Amino acid sequence: CASRSGERGFDEQFF.

This clonotype was seen a few times. The chain employs TRBV7-2 and TRBJ1-1; maybe TRBD1 (6 bases). Trimming stripped 3 bases from V and 1 base from J, with 12 bases between. CDR1 and CDR2 from the germline V gene are SGHTA and FQGNSA. The CDR3 spans 15 residues. For the CDR3, the DNA is TGTGCCAGCAGCTTCGTTTTAGGGGGGAACACTGAAGCTTTCTTT. Translating gives CASSFVLGGNTEAFF. Full variable domain (missing parts from reference TRBV7-2 and TRBJ1-1): GAGVSQSPSNKVTEKGKDVELRCDPISGHTALYWYRQSLGQGLEFLIYFQGNSAPDKSGLPSDRFSAERTGGSVSTLTIQRTQQEDSAVYLCASSFVLGGNTEAFFGQGTRLTVV.

This clonotype was seen more than once but under ten times. The chain carries TRBV28 and TRBJ2-7; TRBD1 might be the D (5 bases). CDR3 length: 14 residues. V was pared by 2 bases and J by 2 bases, with 10 bases between. Per germline, CDR1 MDHEN and CDR2 SYDVKM. The CDR3: CASSLRGPAYEQYV. DNA of the CDR3: TGTGCCAGCAGTTTAAGGGGCCCAGCCTACGAGCAGTACGTC.

This clonotype has just a few counts. This chain uses TRBV11-2 with TRBJ2-7; TRBD1 matches at 7 bases. V was pared by 5 bases and J by 1 base, with 5 bases of the junction left unmatched. The CDR3 runs 14 residues. In germline, CDR1 is SGHAT, CDR2 FQNNGV. The CDR3 bases are TGTGCCAGCAGCCTCCGACAGGGTTCCTACGAGCAGTACGTC. Translating gives CASSLRQGSYEQYV.

This clonotype was detected a few times. The rearrangement uses TRBV4-1 and TRBJ1-1, with unresolved D. CDR1 is MGHRA, CDR2 YSYEKL, per germline. V dropped 1 base and J dropped 4 bases, with 13 bases sitting between them. This CDR3 has 15 amino acids. CDR3 loop: CASSQGSALGTEAFF. Written as DNA, the CDR3 is TGCGCCAGCAGCCAAGGTTCGGCCCTGGGCACTGAAGCTTTCTTT.

This clonotype showed up just a few times. V is TRBV7-9 and J is TRBJ1-2, with a tentative D call TRBD1 (5 bases). V was clipped by 0 bases and J by 7 bases, with 18 bases between them. The CDR3 loop spans 16 amino acids. The germline gives CDR1 SEHNR, CDR2 FQNEAQ (reference sequence). CDR3: CASSLAQRRGQSGYTF. CDR3 sequence (DNA): TGTGCCAGCAGCTTAGCCCAACGGCGGGGCCAGAGTGGCTACACCTTC.

The chain is built from TRBV20-1 and TRBJ2-7, with D possibly being TRBD1 or TRBD2 (5 bases each). The CDR3 is 14 amino acids. Between the trimmed V and J ends, which lost 4 bases and 9 bases, there was a span of 22 bases. Germline CDR1 reads DFQATT; CDR2 reads SNEGSKA (reference sequence). CDR3 protein: CSATNRGIKDMQYV. DNA of the CDR3: TGCAGTGCTACGAACCGGGGCATCAAAGATATGCAGTACGTC.

This clonotype was seen a few times. The rearrangement links TRBV7-9 to TRBJ2-1, with a weak D call TRBD2 (6 bases). This CDR3 is built from 16 residues. Trimming removed 4 bases at V and 0 bases at J, with 13 bases between. The germline gives CDR1 SEHNR, CDR2 FQNEAQ (reference sequence). Here the CDR3 reads CASSSVAAPSYNEQFF. CDR3 nucleotides: TGTGCCAGCAGCTCCGTAGCGGCCCCCTCCTACAATGAGCAGTTCTTC.

The sample holds a few counts of this clonotype. The chain uses TRBV7-9 and TRBJ2-5; TRBD1 might be the D (5 bases). Germline CDR1 SEHNR, CDR2 FQNEAQ (reference sequence). V shed 1 base and J shed 3 bases, with 9 bases lying between them. This CDR3 has 14 amino acids. This chain's CDR3 is CASSLGTQKETQYF. CDR3 in DNA: TGTGCCAGCAGCTTAGGGACACAAAAAGAGACCCAGTACTTC.

The table lists this clonotype with many counts. This chain connects TRBV24-1 to TRBJ1-2; D is ambiguous. Per germline, CDR1 KGHDR and CDR2 SFDVKD. The CDR3 contains 11 residues. Trimming cost V 4 bases and J 4 bases, with 3 bases left between them. The CDR3 region is CATSDGYGYTF. The CDR3, as DNA: TGTGCCACCAGTGACGGCTATGGCTACACCTTC.

The chain uses TRBV7-3 and TRBJ2-3; perhaps TRBD2 as D (6 bases). The V and J ends lost 5 bases and 0 bases respectively, with 12 bases between them. The CDR3 length is 15 residues. Germline V gene data show CDR1 as SGHTA and CDR2 as FQGTGA. For the CDR3, the DNA is TGTGCCAGCAGCGTAAGCGGGTCTAGCACAGATACGCAGTATTTT. Translating gives CASSVSGSSTDTQYF.

This clonotype was observed a handful of times. The V call is TRBV7-9, the J call TRBJ2-7, with unresolved D. The germline V and J ends were trimmed by 1 base and 4 bases, with 14 bases remaining between them. The CDR3 sequence is 15 residues long. From germline, CDR1 is SEHNR and CDR2 FQNEAQ (reference sequence). The CDR3 DNA reads as TGTGCCAGCAGCTTAGATTTTGGCAGAAGATACGAGCAGTACTTC. This codes for CASSLDFGRRYEQYF.

This clonotype was picked up a small number of times. The V call is TRBV4-3, the J call TRBJ2-3; D possibly matches TRBD1 or TRBD2 (6 bases each). The CDR3 is made up of 17 amino acids. The V gene's germline CDR1 is LGHNA and CDR2 YSLEER. V was pared by 2 bases and J by 4 bases, with 19 bases between. Written as DNA, the CDR3 is TGCGCCAGCAGCCAAACTACGCGGAGGGGGGCCGCAGATACGCAGTATTTT. Residues: CASSQTTRRGAADTQYF.

The chain's CDR3 is CASSLASPGGTNEQFF. In DNA, the CDR3 is TGTGCCAGCAGTTTAGCCTCGCCAGGGGGCACGAATGAGCAGTTCTTC. The V and J genes are TRBV27 and TRBJ2-1; 8 bases map to TRBD1. V was pared by 2 bases and J by 7 bases, with 10 bases of the junction left unmatched. The CDR3 is 16 amino acids. Germline V gives CDR1 MNHEY, CDR2 SMNVEV (reference sequence).

The sample holds a few counts of this clonotype. The rearrangement links TRBV19 to TRBJ2-2, with 11 bases that match TRBD2. Germline CDR1 and CDR2: LNHDA and SQIVND (reference sequence). Losses at the gene ends were 3 bases for V and 9 bases for J; bases not matched to a gene: 15. CDR3 size: 18 residues. CDR3 loop: CASSISLLAGDTHRELFF. CDR3 coding DNA: TGTGCCAGTAGTATCTCCCTACTAGCGGGGGATACACACCGGGAGCTGTTTTTT. The full variable domain, with the rest looked up from reference TRBV19 and TRBJ2-2, is DGGITQSPKYLFRKEGQNVTLSCEQNLNHDAMYWYRQDPGQGLRLIYYSQIVNDFQKGDIAEGYSVSREKKESFPLTVTSAQKNPTAFYLCASSISLLAGDTHRELFFGEGSRLTVL.

This clonotype was recorded at least ten times. The chain joins TRBV12-5 to TRBJ2-1; 7 positions agree with TRBD1. J was trimmed by 4 bases and V by 7 bases; bases with no gene match: 13. The CDR3 consists of 16 residues. The germline V gene has CDR1 LGHNT and CDR2 FRNRAP. This CDR3 reads CASADSTGTEYNEQFF. The CDR3 DNA reads TGTGCTAGTGCTGATTCCACCGGGACAGAATACAATGAGCAGTTCTTC.